Presented here are 5 T cell receptor beta chains from one specimen sequenced in a study of shared clonotypes between healthy human individuals. Data came from immunoSEQ multiplex PCR; TCRdb stores just in-frame clones and leaves some out. The sample holds 1.6 million or so clones, approximately 98.5% seen once. The sequencing sample was made of naive CD4+ T cells sorted from blood. Subset meaning: CD45RA+ positively selected. These receptors originate from a man younger than 40 in good health.

The chain joins TRBV7-2 to TRBJ2-3; possibly TRBD1 for D (6 bases). The CDR3 runs to 18 residues. Looked up from germline, CDR1 is SGHTA and CDR2 is FQGNSA. Trimming pared 5 bases from V and 1 base from J, leaving 22 bases between. The CDR3 coding sequence is TGTGCCAGCAGCCTCATTAAGGGGGTCGGCCCTCGCACAGATACGCAGTATTTT. The encoded protein is CASSLIKGVGPRTDTQYF. Full variable domain (outside the CDR3, taken from reference TRBV7-2 and TRBJ2-3): GAGVSQSPSNKVTEKGKDVELRCDPISGHTALYWYRQSLGQGLEFLIYFQGNSAPDKSGLPSDRFSAERTGGSVSTLTIQRTQQEDSAVYLCASSLIKGVGPRTDTQYFGPGTRLTVL.

The gene calls are TRBV11-2 and TRBJ1-4; 7 positions agree with TRBD1. V lost 0 bases to trimming and J lost 8 bases; unmatched junction nucleotides: 6. CDR3 size: 15 residues. Germline CDR1 and CDR2: SGHAT and FQNNGV. This CDR3 is CASSLETGNGEKLFF. The DNA for the CDR3 is TGTGCCAGCAGCTTAGAGACAGGGAATGGAGAAAAACTGTTTTTT.

This clone was counted once. This chain links TRBV18 with TRBJ1-2; the D is unclear. CDR1 is KGHSH and CDR2 is LQKENI in the germline V gene. CDR3 length: 15 residues. V lost 4 bases and J 8 bases, leaving 20 bases between the germline ends. The CDR3 sequence: CASSLSSLVGEGYTF. CDR3 DNA sequence: TGTGCCAGCTCACTCTCTTCCCTGGTAGGCGAGGGCTACACCTTC.

CDR3 amino acids: CASSLNGRWAGITDTQYF. CDR3 sequence (DNA): TGTGCCAGCAGCTTAAATGGCCGTTGGGCGGGAATCACAGATACGCAGTATTTT. This chain uses TRBV7-2 with TRBJ2-3, with D possibly being TRBD2 (6 bases). Germline V gives CDR1 SGHTA, CDR2 FQGNSA. The CDR3 is 18 amino acids. Between the trimmed V and J ends, which lost 2 bases and 2 bases, there was a span of 20 bases.

V gene TRBV7-8 combines with J gene TRBJ2-7; 9 nucleotides agree with TRBD1. The junction had 10 bases not matched to a gene; V was cut back by 1 base and J by 6 bases. The CDR3 sequence is 16 residues long. Germline values: CDR1 SGHVS, CDR2 FQNEAQ. CDR3 sequence: CASSLGRDRAFGEQYF. The CDR3 region has the DNA TGTGCCAGCAGCTTAGGGCGGGACAGGGCATTCGGCGAGCAGTACTTC.